Following are 20 T cell receptor beta chains from one sample sequenced in a study of cytomegalovirus exposure and HLA in healthy donors. Amplification used 60 Vbeta primers and 13 Jbeta primers. The repertoire was sequenced with immunoSEQ multiplex PCR; TCRdb's copy has only in-frame clones and lacks some. Of approximately 120,000 clones listed, approximately 78% are singletons. The sequencing input was PBMCs. These receptors were collected from a middle-aged woman in good health and CMV-seronegative.

This clone was seen only a few times. Other nucleotide sequences from this sample produce the same CDR3. V gene TRBV11-2 combines with J gene TRBJ2-7; a weak D match, TRBD1 (6 bases). The CDR3 has 13 amino acids. Germline lookup yields CDR1 SGHAT and CDR2 FQNNGV. The V gene lost 0 bases and the J gene lost 7 bases, with 10 bases spanning the gap. The chain's CDR3 is CASSLEGAGEQYF. CDR3 nucleotides: TGTGCCAGCAGCTTAGAGGGGGCAGGGGAGCAGTACTTC.

The chain employs TRBV4-2 and TRBJ2-5; TRBD2 aligns across 9 bases. The CDR3 consists of 16 residues. Germline V gene lookup returns CDR1 LGHNA and CDR2 YNFKEQ. V lost 4 bases and J lost 4; bases outside the gene matches: 10. The CDR3 here is CASSPGLASGGETQYF. The CDR3 DNA follows: TGTGCCAGCAGCCCAGGACTAGCGAGCGGGGGAGAGACCCAGTACTTC.

The CDR3: CARSLPPSGRTDTQYF. The CDR3 coding sequence is TGTGCCAGAAGCTTGCCCCCTAGCGGGAGAACAGATACGCAGTATTTT. This chain joins TRBV5-3 and TRBJ2-3, with 10 bases fitting TRBD2. TRBV5-3 is an ORF; its function is uncertain. CDR3 length equals 16 residues. V lost 1 base to trimming and J lost 3 bases; unmatched junction nucleotides: 5.

The chain is built from TRBV14 and TRBJ2-1; D perhaps matches TRBD2 (6 bases). The length of the CDR3 is 16 residues. CDR1 is SGHDN and CDR2 is FVKESK in the germline V gene. Deletions cut 0 bases from V and 3 bases from J, with 12 bases between. The CDR3 spells CASSQDTGAIYNEQFF. CDR3 nucleotide sequence: TGTGCCAGCAGCCAAGATACGGGAGCTATCTACAATGAGCAGTTCTTC. The whole variable domain, remainder taken from reference TRBV14 and TRBJ2-1, is EAGVTQFPSHSVIEKGQTVTLRCDPISGHDNLYWYRRVMGKEIKFLLHFVKESKQDESGMPNNRFLAERTGGTYSTLKVQPAELEDSGVYFCASSQDTGAIYNEQFFGPGTRLTVL.

The rearrangement links TRBV7-6 to TRBJ1-1, with 7 bases lining up with TRBD1. The V gene end was trimmed by 0 bases and the J gene end by 0 bases; junction bases not matched to a gene: 4. CDR1 SGHVS and CDR2 FNYEAQ come from the germline V gene. The CDR3 length is 16 residues. The CDR3 loop is CASSLAGGQMNTEAFF. CDR3 nucleotides: TGTGCCAGCAGCTTAGCAGGGGGACAGATGAACACTGAAGCTTTCTTT. Using reference TRBV7-6 and TRBJ1-1 for the parts outside the CDR3, the full variable domain is GAGVSQSPRYKVTKRGQDVALRCDPISGHVSLYWYRQALGQGPEFLTYFNYEAQQDKSGLPNDRFSAERPEGSISTLTIQRTEQRDSAMYRCASSLAGGQMNTEAFFGQGTRLTVV.

This chain joins TRBV5-1 and TRBJ1-1; D is ambiguous. Germline CDR1 reads SGHRS; CDR2 reads YFSETQ. Trimming shortened V by 4 bases and J by 3 bases, and 10 bases separated the two germline ends. The CDR3 spans 13 residues. The CDR3 nucleotides are TGCGCCAGCAGCCTCCTACAGTACACTGAAGCTTTCTTT. Translation gives CASSLLQYTEAFF.

The chain links TRBV28 to TRBJ2-7; D might be TRBD1 (5 bases). The germline CDR1 and CDR2 sequences are MDHEN and SYDVKM. V was cut by 6 bases and J by 4 bases, with 10 bases left in between. This CDR3 contains 12 residues. The CDR3 region is CASSYDSYEQYF. CDR3 DNA: TGTGCCAGCAGCTACGACAGTTACGAGCAGTACTTC.

J is TRBJ2-5 and V is TRBV7-9; 8 positions match TRBD1. Germline trimming cut 4 bases from V and 5 bases from J; bases unmatched to any gene: 9. This CDR3 has 15 amino acids. Germline V gives CDR1 SEHNR, CDR2 FQNEAQ (reference sequence). The CDR3 DNA follows: TGTGCCAGCAGCTCACCACCAGGGGGCTGGGAGACCCAGTACTTC. Protein: CASSSPPGGWETQYF.

This sequence joins TRBV11-2 and TRBJ1-2, with 7 bases matching TRBD1. The CDR3 has 19 residues. The germline CDR1 and CDR2 sequences are SGHAT and FQNNGV. V was pared by 1 base and J by 6 bases, with 20 bases of the junction left unmatched. In DNA, the CDR3 is TGTGCCAGCAGCTTAGGCTTGGTACACTGGACAGGCTGCTTGCATGGCTACACCTTC. Its protein product is CASSLGLVHWTGCLHGYTF.

This chain uses TRBV5-1 with TRBJ1-2; D is possibly TRBD1 (5 bases). The V end lost 0 bases, the J end lost 6 bases, and 12 bases lay between the germline ends. Germline V gives CDR1 SGHRS, CDR2 YFSETQ. The CDR3 extends over 14 amino acids. For the CDR3, the DNA is TGCGCCAGCAGCTTGGACGGGGGTATGAATGGCTACACCTTC. Protein product: CASSLDGGMNGYTF.

The chain employs TRBV9 and TRBJ2-1, with D possibly matching TRBD2 (6 bases). The ends were cut back, 3 bases at V and 5 bases at J, with 12 bases in the middle. The CDR3 contains 14 residues. CDR1 and CDR2 from the germline V gene are SGDLS and YYNGEE. CDR3 nucleotides: TGTGCCAGCAGCGCCAATCCTAGCGACAATGAGCAGTTCTTC. Protein product: CASSANPSDNEQFF.

This rearrangement joins TRBV19 to TRBJ2-6, with D uncertain. The CDR3 contains 16 residues. The germline CDR1 and CDR2 sequences are LNHDA and SQIVND (reference sequence). Trimming left V 3 bases short and J 0 bases short, with 9 bases between. CDR3 DNA: TGTGCCAGTAGTATTCCAGGTCCCTCTGGGGCCAACGTCCTGACTTTC. Translated, it gives CASSIPGPSGANVLTF.

DNA of the CDR3: TGTGCCAGCAGTTCAGGGTTCACTGAAGCTTTCTTT. Translation: CASSSGFTEAFF. The chain uses TRBV28 and TRBJ1-1, with a weak D call TRBD1 (5 bases). The CDR3 totals 12 residues. V was cut by 4 bases and J by 4 bases, with 7 bases left in between. Germline V gene lookup returns CDR1 MDHEN and CDR2 SYDVKM.

CDR3 coding DNA: TGTGCCAGCAGCTTATGGGGAGGACCCCTCCACTTT. It is translated as CASSLWGGPLHF. The rearrangement joins TRBV5-6 to TRBJ1-6, with D uncertain. CDR1 is SGHDT and CDR2 is YYEEEE in the germline V gene. V lost 2 bases and J lost 12, with 9 bases in between. The CDR3 has 12 amino acids.

The chain carries TRBV2 and TRBJ2-6; TRBD2 aligns across 10 bases. The CDR3 totals 18 residues. Trimming at V came to 5 bases and at J to 0 bases, leaving 7 bases not matched to a gene. Per the germline V gene, CDR1 is SNHLY and CDR2 is FYNNEI. CDR3 in DNA: TGTGCCAGCAGTAACGGACTAGCGGTTTCCTCTGGGGCCAACGTCCTGACTTTC. It yields the protein CASSNGLAVSSGANVLTF.

The V call is TRBV19, the J call TRBJ1-2; D is uncertain. In germline, CDR1 is LNHDA, CDR2 SQIVND (reference sequence). This CDR3 is built from 15 residues. The germline V and J ends were trimmed by 0 bases and 4 bases, with 12 bases remaining between them. The CDR3 loop is CASSIDPTELYGYTF. CDR3 sequence (DNA): TGTGCCAGTAGTATAGACCCCACTGAACTCTATGGCTACACCTTC.

V usage is TRBV5-4 and J usage is TRBJ1-6; 9 positions agree with TRBD1. V shed 3 bases and J 10 bases; nucleotides not matched to a gene: 11. The CDR3 consists of 16 residues. CDR1 and CDR2 from the germline V gene are SGHNT and YYREEE (reference sequence). The CDR3 sequence is CASSSGAGQGSSPLHF. The CDR3 DNA reads TGTGCCAGCAGCTCGGGAGCGGGACAGGGATCCTCACCCCTCCACTTT.

This chain uses TRBV19 with TRBJ1-2; 7 positions agree with TRBD1. Losses at the gene ends were 5 bases for V and 6 bases for J; bases not matched to a gene: 15. CDR3 length equals 16 residues. Per germline, CDR1 LNHDA and CDR2 SQIVND (reference sequence). CDR3 protein: CASSPRTGLASDGYTF. The DNA for the CDR3 is TGTGCCAGTAGTCCTCGGACAGGCCTCGCGTCGGATGGCTACACCTTC.

This rearrangement joins TRBV11-2 to TRBJ2-1; D might be TRBD2 (5 bases). The ends were cut back, 0 bases at V and 7 bases at J, with 10 bases in the middle. The CDR3 consists of 14 residues. Germline values: CDR1 SGHAT, CDR2 FQNNGV. CDR3 in amino acids: CASSLDRTDNEQFF. The CDR3 region has the DNA TGTGCCAGCAGCTTAGATAGGACTGATAATGAGCAGTTCTTC.

The CDR3 bases are TGTGCCAGCAGTTTAAGTGAACAGGGGGCAGATACGCAGTATTTT. Protein sequence: CASSLSEQGADTQYF. The chain links TRBV27 to TRBJ2-3; 8 bases match TRBD1. Germline V gene data show CDR1 as MNHEY and CDR2 as SMNVEV (reference sequence). Trimming cost V 2 bases and J 4 bases; bases outside gene matches: 5. The CDR3 spans 15 residues.